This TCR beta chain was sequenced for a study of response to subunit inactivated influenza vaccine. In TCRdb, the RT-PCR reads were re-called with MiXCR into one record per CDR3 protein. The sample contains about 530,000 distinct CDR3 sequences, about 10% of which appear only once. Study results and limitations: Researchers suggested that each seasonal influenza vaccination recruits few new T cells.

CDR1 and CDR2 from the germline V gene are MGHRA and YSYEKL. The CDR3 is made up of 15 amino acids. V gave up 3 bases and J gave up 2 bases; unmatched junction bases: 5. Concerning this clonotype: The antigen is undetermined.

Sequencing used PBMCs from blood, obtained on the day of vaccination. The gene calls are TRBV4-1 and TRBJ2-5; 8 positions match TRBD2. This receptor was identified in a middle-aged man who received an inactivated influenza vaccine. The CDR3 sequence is CASSHRAGAQETQYF. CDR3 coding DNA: TGCGCCAGCAGCCACCGAGCGGGGGCACAAGAGACCCAGTACTTC.